This T cell receptor (beta chain) was identified in a study of shared clonotypes between healthy human individuals (dated by TCRdb to about 2020). The study in broad terms: A few men and a couple of women, aged 18 to 49 years, made up the cohort. For each donor, CD4 naive and CD4 memory were each given three plates, CD8 naive was given two plates, and CD8 memory was given one plate. To increase sequencing depth and limit assay-specific biases, different laboratories used diverse techniques to prepare libraries and sequence TCR repertoires. Each donor's leukapheresis produced roughly between about 0.9 and 9.5 billion PBMCs. The study deeply sequenced blood TCR repertoires of five healthy adults to estimate repertoire size and the extent of clonotype sharing between individuals.

Study-wide conclusions, independent of this receptor: Compared with non-shared clonotypes, the clonotypes found in all four sorted-subset donors had higher generation probabilities. Sampling was limited to blood, and TCR repertoires in tissue likely differ from TCR repertoires in blood. When a handful of donors were compared, the shared fraction of clonotypes was around 5% for naive CD4, 3.5% for naive CD8, 2% to 2.5% for memory CD4, and roughly 0.4% for memory CD8. Incomplete sequencing was indicated by rarefaction of sorted-subset datasets, despite the large sequencing depth. Because the study included only a small number of donors, the genetic and exposure-history diversity represented was limited. Based on pairwise subsampling, the degree of clonotype sharing among donors was expected to be affected by sequencing depth. Naive subsets generally had larger estimated clonotype richness than memory subsets.

Using the deep immunoSEQ assay, TCR CDR3 regions were amplified from genomic DNA by multiplex PCR. For each cell subset, the extracted genomic DNA was distributed evenly across all wells of several immunoSEQ 96-well plates, and each plate served as one replicate. For sorted subsets, approximately 200 ng of genomic DNA, equivalent to 25,000 to 30,000 T cell genomes, went into each replicate PCR. Purified libraries were quantified with a Qubit 3.0 fluorometer, sized on a Bioanalyzer 2100, and re-quantified with the KAPA Library Quantification kit. Every immunoSEQ 96-well plate was sequenced on a separate single-read 150-cycle Illumina NextSeq 550 flow cell. The published analysis was carried out like this. The immunoSEQ output contained only junctional sequences without quality scores, so filtering could not match that applied to full-length reads. To assign V/J genes and CDR3, sequences were annotated using PyIR, a Python wrapper for IgBLAST v1.9, with IMGT germline references. Any read was removed if the V/J assignment was weak (E-value above 1e-6), the CDR3 was missing, or the read contained stop codons, out-of-frame junctions, or ambiguous translated residues. V3J clonotypes were defined as sequences sharing an identical inferred V gene, J gene, and CDR3 amino acid sequence. Percentage overlap between repertoires was computed as shared unique clonotypes divided by the size of the smaller repertoire. Repertoire richness was assessed with RTK rarefaction, the Chao1 estimator, and Recon v2.1 estimates of unobserved clonotypes. For all TCRbeta clonotypes obtained by the gDNA method from a few donors, generation probabilities were computed with OLGA. The source is immuneACCESS, and TCRdb retained only in-frame sequences with V and J called. Part of the clones is not carried over; for the studies checked, unresolved V genes explain less than half of this, and the remainder is unexplained. Clone size and the V and J calls come from that table; the DNA yielded D and trimming. For this sample the table gives approximately 2.5 million clones, of which around nine tenths were detected only once. The ten largest clones add up to 0.14% of the sample.

V is cut back by 0 bases and J by 4 bases, with 5 bases in the junction unmatched. The CDR3 goes from the cysteine to the phenylalanine over 16 residues. The read is trimmed to its CDR3 DNA, 48 bases read in frame from base 1. The germline V gene (reference sequence) gives CDR1 as SGHNT and CDR2 as YYREEE. The donors were healthy, HIV-negative adults with no recently reported acute infections or vaccinations. Every donor was a Caucasian adult residing in Nashville, Tennessee, USA. CD4+ T cells were enriched by magnetic negative selection; naive cells were then positively selected on CD45RA, and the negative fraction formed the memory subset. After blood collection by leukapheresis, PBMCs were isolated using Ficoll-Histopaque density gradient centrifugation and then cryopreserved in the vapor phase of liquid nitrogen. Purity and quantity of every magnetically sorted T cell population were checked by analytical flow cytometry. Genomic DNA was isolated from every sorted fraction and measured by UV absorbance on a Nanodrop 2000c.

Regarding this clone: Its antigen is not yet known. One base away there is no much larger clone; base qualities are not given.

The chain couples TRBV5-4 to TRBJ2-7; 12 of the junction bases match TRBD1. The sample was naive CD4+ T cells sorted from blood. The sample's cell subset or site label, decoded: CD45RA+ positively selected. This TCR derives from a young man in good health. The CDR3 reads as follows: CASSLGRDRGLYEQYF. The DNA is as follows: TGTGCCAGCAGCTTGGGTCGGGACAGGGGGCTTTACGAGCAGTACTTC. The full variable domain, with segments outside the CDR3 supplied by the reference TRBV5-4 and TRBJ2-7 proteins, appears as ETGVTQSPTHLIKTRGQQVTLRCSSQSGHNTVSWYQQALGQGPQFIFQYYREEENGRGNFPPRFSGLQFPNYSSELNVNALELDDSALYLCASSLGRDRGLYEQYFGPGTRLTVT.